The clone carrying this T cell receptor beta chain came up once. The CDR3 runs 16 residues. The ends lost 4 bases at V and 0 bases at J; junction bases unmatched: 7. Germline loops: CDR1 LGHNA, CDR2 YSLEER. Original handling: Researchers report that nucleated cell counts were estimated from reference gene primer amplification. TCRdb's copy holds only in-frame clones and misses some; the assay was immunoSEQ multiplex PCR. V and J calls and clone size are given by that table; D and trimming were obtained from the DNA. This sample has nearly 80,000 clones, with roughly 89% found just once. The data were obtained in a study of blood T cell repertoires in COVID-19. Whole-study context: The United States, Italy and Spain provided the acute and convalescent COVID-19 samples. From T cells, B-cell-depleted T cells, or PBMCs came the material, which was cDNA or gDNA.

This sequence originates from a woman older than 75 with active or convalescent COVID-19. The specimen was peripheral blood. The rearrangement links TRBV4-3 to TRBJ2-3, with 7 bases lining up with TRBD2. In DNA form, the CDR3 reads TGCGCCAGCAGCCCGGGAGGACGGACTAGCACAGATACGCAGTATTTT. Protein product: CASSPGGRTSTDTQYF.